Sequencing of this T cell receptor beta chain was carried out in a study of regulatory and conventional T cells in breast cancer (dated by TCRdb to 2014 to 2015). On this clonotype: Its target antigen remains unknown. Base qualities are missing; no much larger clone stands one base away.

Receptors were amplified or captured by PCR. Sequenced using an Illumina MiSeq. TCRdb took the public reads, trimmed them with fastp at Q25, ran MiXCR for clone calling and kept in-frame beta chains. Each entry is one CDR3 protein sequence, shown with its most common DNA and genes. In all, the sample holds around 15,000 distinct CDR3 sequences, and approximately 35% of those were seen once. The biggest ten clones account for roughly 1.7% of the sample. The sequence derives from a female donor in good health. The specimen was conventional T cells from blood.

The DNA sequence is given as TGTGCCAGCAGCTTAGACAGGCCCCCCAATGAAAAACTGTTTTTT. It codes for CASSLDRPPNEKLFF. The chain is made from TRBV7-2 and TRBJ1-4; TRBD1 could be the D gene, as 5 bases match. Sequences SGHTA (CDR1) and FQGNSA (CDR2) are obtained from the germline V gene. Trimming takes 1 base from V and 5 bases from J, and the germline ends sit 11 bases apart. The CDR3 starts with the cysteine, ends with the phenylalanine, and has 15 residues. Only CDR3 DNA is held: 45 bases, read in frame from base 1. Where the CDR3 stops, the reference TRBV7-2 and TRBJ1-4 genes take over; the full variable domain is GAGVSQSPSNKVTEKGKDVELRCDPISGHTALYWYRQSLGQGLEFLIYFQGNSAPDKSGLPSDRFSAERTGGSVSTLTIQRTQQEDSAVYLCASSLDRPPNEKLFFGSGTQLSVL.